The clone carrying this TCR beta chain is a singleton in its sample. Sequence at one end of the junction differs from germline and may be a read error. The entry originates in a study of blood T cell repertoires in COVID-19. The overall study: Some COVID-19 samples were acute and others convalescent; all came from the United States, Italy and Spain. In each case, the material was cDNA or gDNA derived from T cells, B-cell-depleted T cells, or PBMCs.

The CDR3 is 14 amino acids. In germline, CDR1 is LGHNA, CDR2 YNFKEQ. Original processing methods: Amplification from reference gene primers served as the basis for estimated nucleated cell counts. Profiled with immunoSEQ multiplex PCR; TCRdb holds only in-frame clones, not every one. V, J and clone size were drawn from that table, and D and trimming were deduced from the DNA. The sample records 98,000 or so clones, about four fifths being singletons. This chain joins TRBV4-2 and TRBJ2-5; a weak D match, TRBD2 (6 bases). Sequencing used peripheral blood. This clonotype was obtained from a woman between 65 and 79 years old with acute or convalescent COVID-19. The CDR3 bases are TGTGCCAGCAGTCAAGATAGCGGTGGGGAGACCCAGTACTTC. Its translation is CASSQDSGGETQYF.